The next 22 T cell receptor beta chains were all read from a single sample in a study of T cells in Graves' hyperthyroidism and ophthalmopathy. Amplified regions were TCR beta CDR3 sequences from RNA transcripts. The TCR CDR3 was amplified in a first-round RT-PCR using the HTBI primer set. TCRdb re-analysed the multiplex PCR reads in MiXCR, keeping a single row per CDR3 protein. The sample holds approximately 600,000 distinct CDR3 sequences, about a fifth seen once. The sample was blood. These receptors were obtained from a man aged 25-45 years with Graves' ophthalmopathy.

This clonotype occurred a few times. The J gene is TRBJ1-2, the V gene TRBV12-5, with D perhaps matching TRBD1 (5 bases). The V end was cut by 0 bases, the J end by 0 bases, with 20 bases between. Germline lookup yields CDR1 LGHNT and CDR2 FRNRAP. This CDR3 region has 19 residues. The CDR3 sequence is CASGLVPSLRDPANYGYTF. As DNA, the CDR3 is TGTGCTAGTGGTTTGGTACCTTCCCTTCGGGACCCAGCTAACTATGGCTACACCTTC.

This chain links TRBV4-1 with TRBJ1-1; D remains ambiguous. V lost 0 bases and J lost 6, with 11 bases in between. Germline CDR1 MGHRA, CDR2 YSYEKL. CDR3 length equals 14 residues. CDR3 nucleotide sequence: TGCGCCAGCAGCCAAGATCCGGCAGGCTCTGAAGCTTTCTTT. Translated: CASSQDPAGSEAFF.

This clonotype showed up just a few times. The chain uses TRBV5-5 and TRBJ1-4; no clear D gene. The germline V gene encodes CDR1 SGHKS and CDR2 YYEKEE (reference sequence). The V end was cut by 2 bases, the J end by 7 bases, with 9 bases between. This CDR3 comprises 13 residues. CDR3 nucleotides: TGTGCCAGCAGCTTTCCGGGAGGTGAAAAACTGTTTTTT. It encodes CASSFPGGEKLFF. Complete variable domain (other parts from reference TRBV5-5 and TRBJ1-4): DAGVTQSPTHLIKTRGQQVTLRCSPISGHKSVSWYQQVLGQGPQFIFQYYEKEERGRGNFPDRFSARQFPNYSSELNVNALLLGDSALYLCASSFPGGEKLFFGSGTQLSVL.

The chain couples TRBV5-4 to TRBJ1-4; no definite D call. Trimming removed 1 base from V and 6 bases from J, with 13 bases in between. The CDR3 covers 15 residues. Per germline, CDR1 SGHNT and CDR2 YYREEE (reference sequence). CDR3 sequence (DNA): TGTGCCAGCAGCTTGTCCCGCCTCGGGGATGAAAAACTGTTTTTT. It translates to CASSLSRLGDEKLFF.

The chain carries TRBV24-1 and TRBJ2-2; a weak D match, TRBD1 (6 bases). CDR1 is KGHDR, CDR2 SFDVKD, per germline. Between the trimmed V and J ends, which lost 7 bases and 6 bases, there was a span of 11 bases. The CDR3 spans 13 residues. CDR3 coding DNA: TGTGCCACCAGGGGACAAGGCGCCGGGGAGCTGTTTTTT. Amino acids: CATRGQGAGELFF.

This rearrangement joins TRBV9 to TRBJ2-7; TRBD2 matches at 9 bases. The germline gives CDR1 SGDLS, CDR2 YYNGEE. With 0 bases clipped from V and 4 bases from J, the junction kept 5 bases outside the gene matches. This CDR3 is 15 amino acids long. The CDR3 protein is CASSVDIAGEYEQYF. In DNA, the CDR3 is TGTGCCAGCAGCGTAGATATAGCGGGAGAATACGAGCAGTACTTC.

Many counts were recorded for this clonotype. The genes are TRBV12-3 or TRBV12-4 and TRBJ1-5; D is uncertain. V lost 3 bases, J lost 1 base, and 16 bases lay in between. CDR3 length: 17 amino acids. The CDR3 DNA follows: TGTGCCAGCAGTTTGGGTACACGGGCCGCAAGCAATCAGCCCCAGCATTTT. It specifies CASSLGTRAASNQPQHF.

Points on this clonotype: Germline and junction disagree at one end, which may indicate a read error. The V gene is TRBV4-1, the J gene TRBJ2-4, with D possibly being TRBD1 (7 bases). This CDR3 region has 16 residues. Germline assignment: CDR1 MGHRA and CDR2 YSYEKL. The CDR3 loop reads CASSQGQGGTKDIQYF. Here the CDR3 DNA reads TGCGCCAGCAGCCAAGGACAGGGAGGAACCAAAGACATTCAGTACTTC.

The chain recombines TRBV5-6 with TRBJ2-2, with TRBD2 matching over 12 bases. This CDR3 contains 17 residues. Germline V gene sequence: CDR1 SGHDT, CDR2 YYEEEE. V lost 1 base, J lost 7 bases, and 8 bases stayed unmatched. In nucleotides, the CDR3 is TGTGCCAGCAGCTTGAAAACTTGGACTAGCGGGAACGGGGAGCTGTTTTTT. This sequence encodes CASSLKTWTSGNGELFF.

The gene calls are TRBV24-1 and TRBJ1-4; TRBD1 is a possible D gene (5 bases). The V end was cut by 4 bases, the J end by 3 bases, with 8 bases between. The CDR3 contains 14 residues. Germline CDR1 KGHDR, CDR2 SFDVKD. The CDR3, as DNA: TGTGCCACCAGTGAATCAGGGTCTAATGAAAAACTGTTTTTT. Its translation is CATSESGSNEKLFF.

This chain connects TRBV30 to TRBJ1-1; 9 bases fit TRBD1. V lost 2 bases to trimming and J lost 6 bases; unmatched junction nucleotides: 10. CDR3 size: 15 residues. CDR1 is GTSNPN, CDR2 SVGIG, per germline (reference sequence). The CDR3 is CAWSRAGQGGPEAFF. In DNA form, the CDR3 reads TGTGCCTGGAGTAGAGCGGGACAGGGCGGGCCTGAAGCTTTCTTT.

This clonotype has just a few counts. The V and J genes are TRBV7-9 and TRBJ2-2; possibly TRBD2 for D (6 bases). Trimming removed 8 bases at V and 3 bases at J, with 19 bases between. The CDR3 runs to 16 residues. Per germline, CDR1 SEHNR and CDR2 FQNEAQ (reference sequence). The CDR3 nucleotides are TGTGCCAGCGGGACGAGCGGGCAACGACACACCGGGGAGCTGTTTTTT. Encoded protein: CASGTSGQRHTGELFF.

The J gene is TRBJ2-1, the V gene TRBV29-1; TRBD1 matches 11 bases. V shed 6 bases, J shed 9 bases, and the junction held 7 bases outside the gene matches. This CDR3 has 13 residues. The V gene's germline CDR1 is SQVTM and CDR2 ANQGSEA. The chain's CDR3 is CSVRTGGAGEQFF. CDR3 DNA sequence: TGCAGCGTGCGGACAGGGGGCGCGGGTGAGCAGTTCTTC.

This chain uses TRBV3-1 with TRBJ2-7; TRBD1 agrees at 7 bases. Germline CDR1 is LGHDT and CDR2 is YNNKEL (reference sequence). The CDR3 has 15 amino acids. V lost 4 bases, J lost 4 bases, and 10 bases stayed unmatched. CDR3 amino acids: CASSLMNDREYEQYF. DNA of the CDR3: TGTGCCAGCAGCCTCATGAATGACAGGGAGTACGAGCAGTACTTC.

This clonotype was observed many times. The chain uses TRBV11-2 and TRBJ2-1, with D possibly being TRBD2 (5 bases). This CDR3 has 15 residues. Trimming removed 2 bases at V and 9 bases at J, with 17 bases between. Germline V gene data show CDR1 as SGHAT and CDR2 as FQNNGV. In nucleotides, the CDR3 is TGTGCCAGCAGCTTACGGGAACTAGAGGGTACTGAGCAGTTCTTC. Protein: CASSLRELEGTEQFF.

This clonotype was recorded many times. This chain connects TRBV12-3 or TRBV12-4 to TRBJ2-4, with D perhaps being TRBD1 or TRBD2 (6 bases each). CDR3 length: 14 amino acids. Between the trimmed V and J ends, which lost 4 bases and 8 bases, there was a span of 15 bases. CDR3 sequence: CASSYSGARDIQYF. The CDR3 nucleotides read TGTGCCAGCAGTTATTCGGGGGCGCGGGACATTCAGTACTTC.

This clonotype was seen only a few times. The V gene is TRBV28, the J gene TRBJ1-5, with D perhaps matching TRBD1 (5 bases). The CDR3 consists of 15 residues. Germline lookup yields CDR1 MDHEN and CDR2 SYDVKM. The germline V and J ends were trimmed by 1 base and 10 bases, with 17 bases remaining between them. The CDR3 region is CASSLSRDGMYPQHF. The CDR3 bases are TGTGCCAGCAGTTTATCACGGGACGGAATGTATCCCCAGCATTTT.

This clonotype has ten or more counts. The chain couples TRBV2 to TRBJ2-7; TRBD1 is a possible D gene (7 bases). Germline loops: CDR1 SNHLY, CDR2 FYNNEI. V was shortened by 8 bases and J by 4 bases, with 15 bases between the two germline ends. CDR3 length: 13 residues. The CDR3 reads CASGRQGGYEQYF. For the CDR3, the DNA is TGTGCCAGCGGCCGACAGGGAGGATACGAGCAGTACTTC.

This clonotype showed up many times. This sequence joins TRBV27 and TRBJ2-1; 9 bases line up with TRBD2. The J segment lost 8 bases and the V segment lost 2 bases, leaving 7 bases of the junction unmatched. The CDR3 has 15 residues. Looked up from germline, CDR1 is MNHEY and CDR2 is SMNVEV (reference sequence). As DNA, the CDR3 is TGTGCCAGCAGTTTAAAAGCGGGAGGAGTCTATGAGCAGTTCTTC. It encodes CASSLKAGGVYEQFF.

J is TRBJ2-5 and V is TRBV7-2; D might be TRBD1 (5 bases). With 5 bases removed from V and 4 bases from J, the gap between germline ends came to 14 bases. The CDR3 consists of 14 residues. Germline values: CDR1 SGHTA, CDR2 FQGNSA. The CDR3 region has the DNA TGTGCCAGCAGCCCCCCTGGCAGGGTAGAGACCCAGTACTTC. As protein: CASSPPGRVETQYF.

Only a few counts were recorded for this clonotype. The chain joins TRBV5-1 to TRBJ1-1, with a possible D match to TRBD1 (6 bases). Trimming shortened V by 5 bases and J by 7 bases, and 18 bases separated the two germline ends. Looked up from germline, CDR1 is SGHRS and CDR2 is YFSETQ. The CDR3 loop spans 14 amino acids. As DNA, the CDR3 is TGCGCCAGCAGACCCCCAACAGGGCGGGGTGAAGCTTTCTTT. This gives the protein CASRPPTGRGEAFF.

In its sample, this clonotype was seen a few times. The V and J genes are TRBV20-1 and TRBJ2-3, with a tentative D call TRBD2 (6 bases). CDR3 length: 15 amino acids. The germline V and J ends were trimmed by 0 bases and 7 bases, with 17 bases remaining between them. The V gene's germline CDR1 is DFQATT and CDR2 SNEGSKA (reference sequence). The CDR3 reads CSARDLWASENTQYF. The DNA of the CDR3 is TGCAGTGCTAGAGATCTCTGGGCTAGCGAGAATACGCAGTATTTT.